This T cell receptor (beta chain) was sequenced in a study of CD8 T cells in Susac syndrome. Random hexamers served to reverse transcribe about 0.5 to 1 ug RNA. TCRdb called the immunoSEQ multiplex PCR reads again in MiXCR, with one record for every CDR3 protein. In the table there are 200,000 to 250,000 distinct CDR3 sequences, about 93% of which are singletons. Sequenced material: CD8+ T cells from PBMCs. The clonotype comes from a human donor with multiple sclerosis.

CDR3 region: CASSLELAGGGETQYF. DNA of the CDR3: TGTGCCAGCAGCTTGGAACTAGCGGGAGGCGGGGAGACCCAGTACTTC. J is TRBJ2-5 and V is TRBV5-4; 12 bases line up with TRBD2. The germline gives CDR1 SGHNT, CDR2 YYREEE (reference sequence). The CDR3 is 16 residues long. Losses at the gene ends were 0 bases for V and 5 bases for J; bases not matched to a gene: 5. Filled out from reference TRBV5-4 and TRBJ2-5, the complete variable domain reads ETGVTQSPTHLIKTRGQQVTLRCSSQSGHNTVSWYQQALGQGPQFIFQYYREEENGRGNFPPRFSGLQFPNYSSELNVNALELDDSALYLCASSLELAGGGETQYFGPGTRLLVL.